Listed below are T cell receptor beta chains from one sample, sequenced in a study of T cell responses to AZD1222 COVID-19 vaccine. The assay was immunoSEQ multiplex PCR, and TCRdb's table has in-frame clones only and misses some. In the table there are 100,000 to 150,000 clones, 75% to 90% of which are singletons. The specimen was peripheral blood, collected 28 days after the second AZD1222 dose. The origin of the receptors is an adult who received the AZD1222 COVID-19 vaccine. CDR3s include the opening cysteine and the closing phenylalanine or tryptophan. The order of the fields is J gene, V gene, D gene, clone size, CDR3 DNA, CDR3 protein. D genes are given only for firm matches. Size is omitted from some rows. Given values are once, few, many or a class for expanded clones.

J gene: TRBJ1-1
V gene: TRBV14
D gene: TRBD1
clone size: .
CDR3 DNA: TGTGCCAGCAGCCTAAGATTTACAGGGGGTACTGAAGCTTTCTTT
CDR3 protein: CASSLRFTGGTEAFF

J gene: TRBJ1-5
V gene: TRBV10-1
D gene: TRBD1
clone size: once
CDR3 DNA: TGCGCCAGGAAGGGACAGAATAATCAGCCCCAGCATTTT
CDR3 protein: CARKGQNNQPQHF

J gene: TRBJ1-3
V gene: TRBV19
D gene: .
clone size: .
CDR3 DNA: TGTGCCACCACCTCCTACCCCCAGGGGTTGGGTGGAAACACCATATATTTT
CDR3 protein: CATTSYPQGLGGNTIYF

J gene: TRBJ1-2
V gene: TRBV13
D gene: .
clone size: .
CDR3 DNA: TGTGCCAGCAGCCCGGGGAAGGGGGTCTATGGCTACACCTTC
CDR3 protein: CASSPGKGVYGYTF

J gene: TRBJ2-1
V gene: TRBV7-2
D gene: .
clone size: .
CDR3 DNA: TGTGCCAGCAGCTTAGTCCGCGGGACACTAAATGAGCAGTTCTTC
CDR3 protein: CASSLVRGTLNEQFF

J gene: TRBJ1-6
V gene: TRBV27
D gene: TRBD1
clone size: .
CDR3 DNA: TGTGCCAGCAGTTTTGGGACAGAAAATTCACCCCTCCACTTT
CDR3 protein: CASSFGTENSPLHF

J gene: TRBJ2-5
V gene: TRBV19
D gene: .
clone size: .
CDR3 DNA: TGTGCCAGTAGTATAGATTATCCGGGGATTGGGTACCAAGAGACCCAGTACTTC
CDR3 protein: CASSIDYPGIGYQETQYF

J gene: TRBJ2-2
V gene: TRBV6-5
D gene: TRBD2
clone size: .
CDR3 DNA: TGTGCCAGCAGACTAGCGGGACCGAACACCGGGGAGCTGTTTTTT
CDR3 protein: CASRLAGPNTGELFF

J gene: TRBJ2-6
V gene: TRBV11-3
D gene: .
clone size: .
CDR3 DNA: TGTGCCAGCAGCTTAGATCTGAGGGGGGCCAACGTCCTGACTTTC
CDR3 protein: CASSLDLRGANVLTF

J gene: TRBJ1-1
V gene: TRBV7-2
D gene: .
clone size: .
CDR3 DNA: TGTGCCAGCAGCTTAGTCCCTGGGAACACTGAAGCTTTCTTT
CDR3 protein: CASSLVPGNTEAFF

J gene: TRBJ1-3
V gene: TRBV5-1
D gene: .
clone size: .
CDR3 DNA: TGCGCCAGCAGCTTGGACGGTGGAAACACCATATATTTT
CDR3 protein: CASSLDGGNTIYF

J gene: TRBJ2-7
V gene: TRBV4-1
D gene: TRBD2
clone size: .
CDR3 DNA: TGCGCCAGCAGCCAAGGGTTAGCGGGACTCTACGAGCAGTACTTC
CDR3 protein: CASSQGLAGLYEQYF

J gene: TRBJ2-6
V gene: TRBV24-1
D gene: TRBD1
clone size: .
CDR3 DNA: TGTGCCACCGGGACAGGGGGCAGATACTCTGGGGCCAACGTCCTGACTTTC
CDR3 protein: CATGTGGRYSGANVLTF

J gene: TRBJ1-2
V gene: TRBV12-1
D gene: .
clone size: .
CDR3 DNA: TGTGCCAGCAGCCGGAACAGGGGACCACTCTATGGCTACACCTTC
CDR3 protein: CASSRNRGPLYGYTF

J gene: TRBJ2-4
V gene: TRBV9
D gene: .
clone size: .
CDR3 DNA: TGTGCCAGCAGCGAGGGGGGAGGAGCCAAAAACATTCAGTACTTC
CDR3 protein: CASSEGGGAKNIQYF

J gene: TRBJ2-7
V gene: TRBV6-5
D gene: .
clone size: .
CDR3 DNA: TGTGCCGCAGGGGCGGGAGAGTTGGGCGAGCAGTACTTC
CDR3 protein: CAAGAGELGEQYF

J gene: TRBJ1-2
V gene: TRBV7-2
D gene: TRBD1
clone size: .
CDR3 DNA: TGTGCCAGCAGCTTAACAGGGGGCATGAACTATGGCTACACCTTC
CDR3 protein: CASSLTGGMNYGYTF

J gene: TRBJ2-7
V gene: TRBV7-9
D gene: TRBD1
clone size: .
CDR3 DNA: TGTGCCAGCAGCTCGACAGCGACAGGGTCCGTCGACGAGCAGTACTTC
CDR3 protein: CASSSTATGSVDEQYF